A single sample gave rise to the 30 T cell receptor beta chains below, sequenced in a study of blood T cell repertoires in COVID-19. The data were produced by immunoSEQ multiplex PCR, yet TCRdb's version contains in-frame clones alone and is incomplete. Here the sample spans 100,000 or so clones, 81% being singletons. Input material: peripheral blood. The receptor source for this set is a man at least 80 years old with acute or convalescent COVID-19.

This clone came up once. Compared with germline, one end of the junction differs, possibly owing to a read error. The rearrangement joins TRBV30 to TRBJ2-2; D unclear. CDR1 and CDR2 (germline): GTSNPN, SVGIG (reference sequence). CDR3 length: 13 residues. The CDR3 protein is CAWGVTNTGELFF. As DNA, the CDR3 is TGTGCCTGGGGTGTTACAAACACCGGGGAGCTGTTTTTT.

The V and J genes are TRBV11-3 and TRBJ2-7; D possibly corresponds to TRBD2 (5 bases). Germline CDR1 SGHNT, CDR2 YENEEA. The CDR3 totals 12 residues. Trimming took off 3 bases at V and 7 bases at J, with 10 bases between the two ends. The CDR3 nucleotides read TGTGCCAGCAGCTTTGGGTCGGGGGAGCAGTACTTC. This encodes CASSFGSGEQYF.

This clone was recorded a few times. The rearrangement uses TRBV7-9 and TRBJ1-4; TRBD1 might be the D (6 bases). This CDR3 has 15 residues. Germline V lookup: CDR1 SEHNR, CDR2 FQNEAQ (reference sequence). Trimming shortened V by 6 bases and J by 4 bases, and 15 bases separated the two germline ends. CDR3 sequence reads: CASSQHGQNNEKLFF. CDR3 coding DNA: TGTGCCAGCAGTCAACATGGACAGAATAATGAAAAACTGTTTTTT.

The chain carries TRBV18 and TRBJ2-7, with D possibly matching TRBD2 (6 bases). The CDR3 extends over 14 amino acids. Trimming took 2 bases from V and 1 from J, leaving 9 bases between them. Per germline, CDR1 KGHSH and CDR2 LQKENI. Here the CDR3 reads CASSPAGTSYEQYF. Written as DNA, the CDR3 is TGTGCCAGCTCACCAGCCGGGACTTCCTACGAGCAGTACTTC.

The chain employs TRBV7-2 and TRBJ1-3; D not certain. CDR3 length: 16 amino acids. Germline V gene sequence: CDR1 SGHTA, CDR2 FQGNSA. V gave up 1 base and J gave up 0 bases, with 10 bases separating them. The DNA of the CDR3 is TGTGCCAGCAGCTTAGTAGGGAGCCACTCTGGAAACACCATATATTTT. Protein: CASSLVGSHSGNTIYF.

This clone showed up just once. V is TRBV28 and J is TRBJ2-2; D not resolved. In germline, CDR1 is MDHEN, CDR2 SYDVKM. V was cut by 2 bases and J by 7 bases, with 14 bases left in between. CDR3 length: 15 amino acids. CDR3 coding DNA: TGTGCCAGCAGTTTAGGCCCCCGTGGGCGCGGGGAGCTGTTTTTT. It yields the protein CASSLGPRGRGELFF.

The CDR3 coding sequence is TGTGCCAGCAGCGTAGATCCTCTGCGGGGATACAATGAGCAGTTCTTC. The encoded protein is CASSVDPLRGYNEQFF. The chain joins TRBV9 to TRBJ2-1; a weak D match, TRBD2 (6 bases). The CDR3 sequence is 16 residues long. Trimming removed 0 bases at V and 4 bases at J, with 14 bases between. Germline CDR1 SGDLS, CDR2 YYNGEE.

The chain combines TRBV7-8 with TRBJ2-5; 11 positions match TRBD1. This CDR3 region has 17 residues. J was trimmed by 5 bases and V by 4 bases; bases with no gene match: 12. Per the germline V gene, CDR1 is SGHVS and CDR2 is FQNEAQ. The CDR3 loop reads CASSWNRDRGFGETQYF. As DNA, the CDR3 is TGTGCCAGCAGCTGGAACCGGGACAGGGGGTTCGGGGAGACCCAGTACTTC.

The V gene is TRBV5-1, the J gene TRBJ1-1; TRBD1 aligns across 10 bases. Germline V lookup: CDR1 SGHRS, CDR2 YFSETQ. This CDR3 spans 19 amino acids. Trimming at V came to 2 bases and at J to 3 bases, leaving 16 bases not matched to a gene. The CDR3 is CASSFAQDRGNPLDTEAFF. DNA for the CDR3: TGCGCCAGCAGCTTTGCCCAGGACAGGGGGAATCCGCTGGACACTGAAGCTTTCTTT.

This clone was seen a single time. V usage is TRBV28 and J usage is TRBJ2-7; 10 nucleotides line up with TRBD1. CDR3 length: 15 residues. Germline CDR1 and CDR2: MDHEN and SYDVKM. Germline trimming cut 5 bases from V and 3 bases from J; bases unmatched to any gene: 7. DNA of the CDR3: TGTGCCAGCAGTGCACCGGGACAGGGGCACTACGAGCAGTACTTC. Its translation: CASSAPGQGHYEQYF.

CDR3 region: CASSFPVSRGGYTF. CDR3 nucleotides: TGTGCCAGCAGTTTCCCCGTTAGTCGCGGTGGCTACACCTTC. This chain links TRBV28 with TRBJ1-2; D is ambiguous. The CDR3 runs to 14 residues. V lost 3 bases to trimming and J lost 7 bases, with 15 bases between them. Germline assignment: CDR1 MDHEN and CDR2 SYDVKM.

The gene calls are TRBV3-1 (or the pseudogene TRBV3-2) and TRBJ2-1, with 11 bases fitting TRBD2. The germline V gene encodes CDR1 LGHDT and CDR2 YNNKEL (reference sequence). This CDR3 is built from 15 residues. Trimming removed 4 bases from V and 3 bases from J; junction bases left unmatched: 2. CDR3: CASSRTSGGYNEQFF. DNA of the CDR3: TGTGCCAGCAGCCGTACTAGCGGGGGCTACAATGAGCAGTTCTTC.

CDR3 sequence: CASRPRMNTEAFF. The CDR3 region has the DNA TGTGCCAGCAGGCCCAGGATGAACACTGAAGCTTTCTTT. The genes are TRBV27 and TRBJ1-1; D remains ambiguous. V lost 6 bases, J lost 0 bases, and 8 bases lay in between. In germline, CDR1 is MNHEY, CDR2 SMNVEV (reference sequence). The CDR3 has 13 amino acids.

The DNA for the CDR3 is TGCAGTGCCAGTGCCCCGGGCTACGAGCAGTACTTC. As protein: CSASAPGYEQYF. The chain couples TRBV20-1 to TRBJ2-7; D call uncertain. Per germline, CDR1 DFQATT and CDR2 SNEGSKA (reference sequence). The CDR3 totals 12 residues. V lost 6 bases and J lost 3, with 12 bases in between.

In this sample, this clone turned up once. The chain carries TRBV18 and TRBJ2-5; 16 bases align to TRBD2. V gave up 3 bases and J gave up 2 bases; unmatched junction bases: 6. This CDR3 region has 18 residues. Germline values: CDR1 KGHSH, CDR2 LQKENI. The CDR3 protein is CASSPGLAGGPGQETQYF. The DNA of the CDR3 is TGTGCCAGCTCACCGGGACTAGCGGGAGGGCCAGGACAAGAGACCCAGTACTTC.

This clone was observed a single time. This rearrangement joins TRBV28 to TRBJ1-2, with D possibly TRBD1 on 6 matching bases. In germline, CDR1 is MDHEN, CDR2 SYDVKM. The CDR3 sequence is 14 residues long. Trimming stripped 6 bases from V and 2 bases from J, with 13 bases between. The CDR3 loop is CASRFDRRNYGYTF. CDR3 DNA sequence: TGTGCCAGCAGGTTTGACAGGCGGAACTATGGCTACACCTTC.

The rearrangement uses TRBV15 and TRBJ2-1; 7 bases match TRBD2. The CDR3 is 17 amino acids. After removal of 1 base from V and 0 bases from J, the junction contained 6 bases not matched to a gene. CDR1 is LNHNV and CDR2 is YYDKDF in the germline V gene (reference sequence). The CDR3 DNA sequence: TGTGCCACCAGCAGAGCCCCTAGCGGCTACTCCTACAATGAGCAGTTCTTC. Translated: CATSRAPSGYSYNEQFF. The full variable domain, completed using reference TRBV15 and TRBJ2-1, is DAMVIQNPRYQVTQFGKPVTLSCSQTLNHNVMYWYQQKSSQAPKLLFHYYDKDFNNEADTPDNFQSRRPNTSFCFLDIRSPGLGDTAMYLCATSRAPSGYSYNEQFFGPGTRLTVL.

The chain carries TRBV18 and TRBJ1-1; D possibly corresponds to TRBD1 (5 bases). V lost 3 bases and J 0 bases, leaving 8 bases between the germline ends. Germline V gene data show CDR1 as KGHSH and CDR2 as LQKENI. The CDR3 extends over 14 amino acids. In DNA, the CDR3 is TGTGCCAGCTCACCGGCAGGGATGAACACTGAAGCTTTCTTT. It encodes CASSPAGMNTEAFF.

This chain links TRBV14 with TRBJ2-7; D uncertain. Trimming cost V 0 bases and J 5 bases, with 11 bases left between them. This CDR3 contains 14 residues. Germline CDR1 SGHDN, CDR2 FVKESK. The DNA for the CDR3 is TGTGCCAGCAGCCAAGAGACCATTGAGGACGAGCAGTACTTC. It translates to CASSQETIEDEQYF.

V and J are TRBV5-1 and TRBJ1-6; TRBD1 agrees at 7 bases. The V segment lost 3 bases and the J segment 0 bases; nucleotides outside the gene matches: 3. The CDR3 covers 16 residues. The germline V gene has CDR1 SGHRS and CDR2 YFSETQ. The CDR3 nucleotides read TGCGCCAGCAGCTACCGGGACAGCTCCTATAATTCACCCCTCCACTTT. This encodes CASSYRDSSYNSPLHF.

J is TRBJ1-4 and V is TRBV28; D gene unclear. Germline CDR1 reads MDHEN; CDR2 reads SYDVKM. The CDR3 has 12 residues. V gave up 2 bases and J gave up 10 bases, with 8 bases separating them. The CDR3: CASSLNVGKLFF. In DNA form, the CDR3 reads TGTGCCAGCAGTTTAAATGTCGGAAAACTGTTTTTT.

The J gene is TRBJ1-4, the V gene TRBV5-1; TRBD1 might be the D (6 bases). Trimming took off 3 bases at V and 2 bases at J, with 14 bases between the two ends. The CDR3 covers 16 residues. The germline V gene has CDR1 SGHRS and CDR2 YFSETQ. The CDR3 coding sequence is TGCGCCAGCAGCTCGGGGTCAGGGGCGACTAATGAAAAACTGTTTTTT. The encoded protein is CASSSGSGATNEKLFF.

The chain couples TRBV30 to TRBJ1-2; D uncertain. This CDR3 comprises 12 residues. Germline loops: CDR1 GTSNPN, CDR2 SVGIG (reference sequence). V was pared by 2 bases and J by 7 bases, with 11 bases between. CDR3 nucleotides: TGTGCCTGGAGTCCAGGCCCAATTGGCTACACCTTC. Its protein product is CAWSPGPIGYTF.

The chain has TRBV28 and TRBJ2-7, with a tentative D call TRBD1 (6 bases). Germline loops: CDR1 MDHEN, CDR2 SYDVKM. Trimming took 5 bases from V and 0 from J, leaving 11 bases between them. The CDR3 contains 14 residues. CDR3 in DNA: TGTGCCAGCAGTACCGACAGGCACTCCTACGAGCAGTACTTC. Its translation: CASSTDRHSYEQYF.

This clone has a handful of counts. The V and J genes are TRBV28 and TRBJ2-5; no definite D call. The V end lost 9 bases, the J end lost 1 base, and 12 bases lay between the germline ends. Germline CDR1 reads MDHEN; CDR2 reads SYDVKM. CDR3 size: 13 residues. CDR3 DNA sequence: TGTGCCAGTCGTATATTTCCCCAAGAGACCCAGTACTTC. Protein: CASRIFPQETQYF.

V usage is TRBV2 and J usage is TRBJ1-5, with TRBD1 matching over 8 bases. Per germline, CDR1 SNHLY and CDR2 FYNNEI. V was clipped by 6 bases and J by 7 bases; unmatched bases: 11. The CDR3 runs to 15 residues. The CDR3 loop is CASSEDRAQGQPQHF. The CDR3 bases are TGTGCCAGCAGCGAGGACAGGGCTCAAGGGCAGCCCCAGCATTTT.

This chain links TRBV28 with TRBJ1-2; the D gene is possibly TRBD1 (5 bases). Per the germline V gene, CDR1 is MDHEN and CDR2 is SYDVKM. The CDR3 contains 14 residues. Between the trimmed V and J ends, which lost 5 bases and 1 base, there was a span of 11 bases. In nucleotides, the CDR3 is TGTGCCAGCAGTACAGGACCGCGTAACTATGGCTACACCTTC. Amino acid sequence: CASSTGPRNYGYTF.

The chain uses TRBV18 and TRBJ1-2; D is undetermined. Deletions cut 3 bases from V and 0 bases from J, with 11 bases between. There are 15 residues in the CDR3. Germline V lookup: CDR1 KGHSH, CDR2 LQKENI. The CDR3 region is CASSPFPGANYGYTF. CDR3 DNA sequence: TGTGCCAGCTCACCTTTCCCCGGAGCTAACTATGGCTACACCTTC.

The chain is built from TRBV19 and TRBJ2-5; 13 bases agree with TRBD2. From germline, CDR1 is LNHDA and CDR2 SQIVND (reference sequence). Trimming removed 5 bases from V and 4 bases from J; junction bases left unmatched: 7. The CDR3 contains 16 residues. The CDR3 sequence: CASSPQGLAGTETQYF. The CDR3 DNA sequence: TGTGCCAGTAGTCCCCAGGGACTAGCGGGAACAGAGACCCAGTACTTC.

This clone was seen a single time. The chain couples TRBV24-1 to TRBJ2-1, with 10 bases aligning to TRBD1. The V and J ends lost 3 bases and 9 bases, in that order; junction bases with no gene match: 16. This CDR3 is built from 18 residues. Germline loops: CDR1 KGHDR, CDR2 SFDVKD. In DNA, the CDR3 is TGTGCCACCAGTGATCCGACGACAGGGGGCTTTGGAGAGGGTGAGCAGTTCTTC. This codes for CATSDPTTGGFGEGEQFF.